A selection of T cell receptor beta chains follows, all from one sample in a study of blood T cell repertoires in COVID-19. Clones were sequenced by immunoSEQ multiplex PCR, and TCRdb holds only the in-frame ones, with some missing. The data hold some 150,000 clones, with roughly 80% observed a single time. The sequenced sample consisted of peripheral blood. The receptors originated from a human donor in a cohort sampled during active COVID-19. CDR3s include the opening cysteine and the closing phenylalanine or tryptophan. The D gene is left open where the match is weak. Some rows have no size entry. The others give once, few or many, or a class for an expanded clone.

TRBV3-1/TRBV3-2,TRBD2,TRBJ2-3,.,CASSQEGLAGGGTDTQYF,TGTGCCAGCAGCCAAGAGGGGCTAGCGGGGGGGGGCACAGATACGCAGTATTTT
TRBV19,TRBD2,TRBJ2-5,once,CASSIGSSGRQETQYF,TGTGCCAGTAGTATAGGGTCTAGCGGGCGTCAAGAGACCCAGTACTTC
TRBV5-1,.,TRBJ2-5,.,CASSLAPGPETQYF,TGCGCCAGCAGCTTGGCCCCCGGTCCAGAGACCCAGTACTTC
TRBV7-2,TRBD1,TRBJ1-5,few,CASSWGQINQPQHF,TGTGCCAGCAGCTGGGGACAGATTAATCAGCCCCAGCATTTT
TRBV28,.,TRBJ2-2,.,CASSFRVETGELFF,TGTGCCAGCAGTTTCCGGGTTGAGACCGGGGAGCTGTTTTTT
TRBV11-3,TRBD1,TRBJ2-3,.,CASSYRGPADTQYF,TGTGCCAGCAGCTACAGGGGGCCGGCAGATACGCAGTATTTT
TRBV30,TRBD1,TRBJ1-1,.,CAWRADRAIEAFF,TGTGCCTGGAGAGCGGACAGGGCGATTGAAGCTTTCTTT
TRBV6-2/TRBV6-3,.,TRBJ1-1,.,CASSYSIRGSRNTEAFF,TGTGCCAGCAGTTACTCGATCCGGGGGTCTAGGAACACTGAAGCTTTCTTT
TRBV5-8,TRBD1,TRBJ1-2,.,CASSLGGTGSRGGYTF,TGTGCCAGCAGCTTAGGGGGGACAGGGTCAAGAGGTGGCTACACCTTC
TRBV9,.,TRBJ2-3,once,CASSAGPTDGQYF,TGTGCCAGCAGCGCCGGCCCCACAGATGGGCAGTATTTT
TRBV28,.,TRBJ1-1,.,CASSKTGTLEAFF,TGTGCCAGCAGCAAAACCGGGACACTTGAAGCTTTCTTT
TRBV7-9,TRBD2,TRBJ2-5,.,CASTSLRGGVEETQYF,TGTGCCAGCACATCCCTCCGGGGGGGGGTGGAAGAGACCCAGTACTTC
TRBV5-6,.,TRBJ1-2,.,CASTFLGQGNYGYTF,TGTGCCAGCACCTTCCTTGGCCAGGGCAACTATGGCTACACCTTC
TRBV6-5,.,TRBJ1-1,.,CASRVNTEAFF,TGTGCCAGCCGGGTGAACACTGAAGCTTTCTTT
TRBV23-1,.,TRBJ1-1,.,CASLGGVRSTEAFF,TGCGCCAGCTTAGGGGGGGTCCGGAGCACTGAAGCTTTCTTT
TRBV7-2,.,TRBJ2-7,.,CASSSEGRPSYEQYF,TGTGCCAGCAGCTCCGAGGGTAGGCCCTCCTACGAGCAGTACTTC
TRBV5-1,.,TRBJ2-3,.,CASSRQDTDTQYF,TGCGCATCATCCAGACAGGACACAGATACGCAGTATTTT
TRBV7-2,TRBD2,TRBJ2-3,.,CASSLTSGGYTDTQYF,TGTGCCAGCAGCTTAACTAGCGGGGGGTACACAGATACGCAGTATTTT
TRBV11-2,.,TRBJ2-7,.,CASSLEVGAGGKQYF,TGTGCCAGCAGCTTAGAAGTCGGAGCCGGAGGGAAGCAGTACTTC
TRBV6-5,.,TRBJ2-7,.,CASSSGGQTTYEQYF,TGTGCCAGCAGCTCCGGGGGACAGACGACCTACGAGCAGTACTTC
TRBV28,TRBD1,TRBJ1-2,.,CASSFSTGGGYTF,TGTGCCAGCAGTTTCTCAACAGGGGGTGGCTACACCTTC
TRBV24-1,.,TRBJ2-3,.,CATSDLKTGTGTDTQYF,TGTGCCACCAGTGATTTAAAGACAGGGACTGGCACAGATACGCAGTATTTT
TRBV7-3,.,TRBJ1-2,.,CASSPTGFYGYTF,TGTGCCAGCAGCCCTACGGGGTTCTATGGCTACACCTTC
TRBV3-1/TRBV3-2,.,TRBJ2-2,.,CASSQVSGHTGELFF,TGTGCCAGCAGCCAAGTCTCAGGGCACACCGGGGAGCTGTTTTTT
TRBV20-1,.,TRBJ1-5,.,CSARTAGPQHF,TGCAGTGCTAGGACAGCCGGGCCCCAGCATTTT
TRBV7-3,.,TRBJ1-1,.,CASSLNVNTEAFF,TGTGCCAGCAGTCTAAATGTGAACACTGAAGCTTTCTTT
TRBV6-5,.,TRBJ2-7,.,CASSLQGTHEQYF,TGTGCCAGCAGTTTACAGGGTACCCACGAGCAGTACTTC
TRBV7-6,TRBD1,TRBJ1-4,.,CASSRQGATNEKLFF,TGTGCCAGCAGCCGCCAGGGGGCAACTAATGAAAAACTGTTTTTT